This T cell receptor (beta chain) was documented in a study of Graves' ophthalmopathy and Graves' hyperthyroidism. Amplification of the TCR beta CDR3 regions used RNA transcripts (as template). The library came from an HTBI-primed first-round RT-PCR and a second-round multiplex PCR. MiXCR, run by TCRdb on the multiplex PCR reads, gives a single entry per CDR3 protein. The table shows 450,000 or so distinct CDR3 sequences, with approximately 14% occurring only once. This clonotype was found many times. The CDR3 has 16 residues. Trimming cost V 3 bases and J 0 bases, with 14 bases left between them. CDR1 and CDR2 (germline): MNHEY, SVGAGI.

This TCR came from a woman aged 30 to 39 with Graves' ophthalmopathy. Material for sequencing was blood. The rearrangement uses TRBV6-5 and TRBJ1-1; D may be TRBD1 (5 bases). CDR3 region: CASSYWDHGVNTEAFF. DNA of the CDR3: TGTGCCAGCAGTTATTGGGACCACGGGGTGAACACTGAAGCTTTCTTT.